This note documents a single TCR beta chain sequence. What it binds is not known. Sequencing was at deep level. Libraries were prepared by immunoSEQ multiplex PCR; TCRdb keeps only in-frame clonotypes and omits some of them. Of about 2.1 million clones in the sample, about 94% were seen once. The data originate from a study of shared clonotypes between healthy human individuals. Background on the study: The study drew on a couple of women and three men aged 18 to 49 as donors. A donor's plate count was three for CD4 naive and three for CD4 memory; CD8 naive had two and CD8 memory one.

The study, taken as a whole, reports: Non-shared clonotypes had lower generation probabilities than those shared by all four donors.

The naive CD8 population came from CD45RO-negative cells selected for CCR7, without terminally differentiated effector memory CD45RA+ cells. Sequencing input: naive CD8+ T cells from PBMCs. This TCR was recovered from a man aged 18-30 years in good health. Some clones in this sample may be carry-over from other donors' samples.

CDR3 nucleotide sequence: TGTGCCAGCACCGTGCTAATGGGGAACACTGAAGCTTTCTTT. This codes for CASTVLMGNTEAFF. The chain carries TRBV28 and TRBJ1-1; no reliable D call. The CDR3 length is 14 residues. Trimming stripped 7 bases from V and 1 base from J, with 13 bases between. Germline CDR1 MDHEN, CDR2 SYDVKM.